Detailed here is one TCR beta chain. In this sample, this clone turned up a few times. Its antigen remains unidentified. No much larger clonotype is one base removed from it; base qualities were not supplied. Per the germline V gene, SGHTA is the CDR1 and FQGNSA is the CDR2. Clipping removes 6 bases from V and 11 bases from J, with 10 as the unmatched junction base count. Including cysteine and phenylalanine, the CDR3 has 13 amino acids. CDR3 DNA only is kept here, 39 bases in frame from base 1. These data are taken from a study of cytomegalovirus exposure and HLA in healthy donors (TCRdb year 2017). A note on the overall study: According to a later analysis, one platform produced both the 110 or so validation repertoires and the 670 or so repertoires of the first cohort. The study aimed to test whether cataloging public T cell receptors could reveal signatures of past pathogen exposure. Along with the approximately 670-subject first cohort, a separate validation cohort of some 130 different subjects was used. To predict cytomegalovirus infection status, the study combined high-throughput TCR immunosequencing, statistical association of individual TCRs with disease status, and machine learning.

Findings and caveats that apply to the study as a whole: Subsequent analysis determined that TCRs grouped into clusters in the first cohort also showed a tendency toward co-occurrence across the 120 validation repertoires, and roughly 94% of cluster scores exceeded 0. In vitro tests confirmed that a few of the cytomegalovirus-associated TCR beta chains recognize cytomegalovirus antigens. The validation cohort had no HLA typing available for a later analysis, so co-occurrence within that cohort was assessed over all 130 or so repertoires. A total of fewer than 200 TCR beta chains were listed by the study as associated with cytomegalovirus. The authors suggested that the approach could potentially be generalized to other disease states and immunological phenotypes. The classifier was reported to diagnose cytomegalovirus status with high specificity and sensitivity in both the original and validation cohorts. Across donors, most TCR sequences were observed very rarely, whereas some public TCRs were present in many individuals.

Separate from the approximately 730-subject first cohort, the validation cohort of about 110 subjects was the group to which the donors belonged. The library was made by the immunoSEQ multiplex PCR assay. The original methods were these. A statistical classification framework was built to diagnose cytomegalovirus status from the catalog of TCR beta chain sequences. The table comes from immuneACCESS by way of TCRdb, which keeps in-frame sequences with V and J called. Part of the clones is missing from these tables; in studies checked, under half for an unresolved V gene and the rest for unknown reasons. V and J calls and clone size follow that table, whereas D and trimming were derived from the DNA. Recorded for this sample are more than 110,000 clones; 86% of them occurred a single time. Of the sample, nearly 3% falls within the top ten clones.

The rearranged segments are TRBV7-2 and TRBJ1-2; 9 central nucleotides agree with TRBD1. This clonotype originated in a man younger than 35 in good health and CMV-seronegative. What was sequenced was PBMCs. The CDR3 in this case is CASSFRDRDMYTF. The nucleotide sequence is TGTGCCAGCAGTTTCCGGGACAGGGACATGTACACCTTC.